The sequence of this TCR beta chain was determined in a study of OX40 agonist ivuxolimab in advanced cancers. Study-level background: The costimulatory receptor OX40 (CD134) was targeted by ivuxolimab, a fully human IgG2 agonistic monoclonal antibody. Peripheral TCRbeta sequencing aimed to test whether ivuxolimab altered TCR sequence diversity and caused clonal T-cell expansion. Three dose-escalation patients achieved partial responses, one with hepatocellular carcinoma and two with cutaneous melanoma. The monotherapy dose-escalation portion (N of about 50 patients) of the phase I ivuxolimab trial is reported in the paper. Intravenous ivuxolimab was administered to patients every 2 weeks at six dose levels: 0.01, 0.1, 0.3, 1.5, 3 and 10 mg/kg. In the dose-escalation cohort, more than 75% of patients were male, and the mean age was about 55 years, with a range of roughly 23 to 85. Among the approximately 50 dose-escalation patients, some 20 had hepatocellular carcinoma, around 15 melanoma, 9 renal cell carcinoma and 9 head and neck cancer. Patients were allowed to have had prior anti-PD-1, anti-PD-L1 or anti-CTLA-4 therapy, and around 40% of the dose-escalation patients had previously received checkpoint inhibitors. The investigation overall reported the following: Low levels of normalized T-cell clonal expansion were also shown by some nonresponding patients. The antigen specificity of the clonally expanded peripheral T cells was not determined. In the 0.1-3.0 mg/kg groups, partial responders were among the patients with the lowest normalized peripheral clonal expansion, particularly in CD8+ T cells. After ivuxolimab, expanded clones were on average more numerous among CD8+ T cells than among CD4+ T cells. At doses of 0.1 to 3.0 mg/kg, clonal expansion of both CD4+ and CD8+ T cells in blood was seen between baseline and week 6.

To sequence the TCRbeta CDR3 region, genomic DNA was isolated from the sorted cells. The immunoSEQ Assay was used to sequence the TCRbeta CDR3 regions. Not all clones reach the TCRdb copy of this immuneACCESS table, which keeps in-frame sequences only. Checked studies attribute under half of the gap to unresolved V genes and leave the rest unexplained. A total of tens of thousands of clones appear in this sample, around 85% of them only once. The top ten clonotypes cover over 4.5% of the sample. Patients with autoimmune disease history or receiving systemic immunosuppression were excluded from the trial. Peripheral blood for TCR sequencing was collected from all dose cohorts at baseline, on cycle 4 day 1, and on cycle 7 day 1. The samples were taken from a phase I, first-in-human, multicenter, open-label dose-escalation trial of ivuxolimab. Adults with locally advanced or metastatic melanoma, renal cell, hepatocellular, or head and neck squamous cell carcinoma were enrolled in the trial. CD4+ and CD8+ T cells were sorted separately from peripheral blood before TCR sequencing.

The cysteine opens and the phenylalanine closes a CDR3 of 14 amino acids. Left in the record is the CDR3 DNA by itself, 42 bases read in frame from the first base. Taken from the germline V gene (reference sequence), the CDR1 and CDR2 loops are MNHNY and SVGAGI. V is cut back by 5 bases and J by 2 bases, with 5 bases in the junction unmatched. Concerning this clone itself: The specificity of this receptor is unknown. No much larger clone exists at a distance of one base, and base qualities are not known.

The clonotype was recovered from an adult with an advanced solid tumor such as melanoma, head and neck, liver or kidney cancer. The sequencing used CD4+ or CD8+ T cells sorted from blood, collected in a trial of the OX40 agonist ivuxolimab. Rearrangement joined TRBV6-6 to TRBJ2-5; 7 junctional bases match TRBD1. Read as DNA, the sequence is TGTGCCAGCAGTCACGGGACAGCACAAGAGACCCAGTACTTC. Translated, this gives CASSHGTAQETQYF.